This T cell receptor beta chain was identified in a study of blood T cell repertoires in COVID-19. The V gene lost 3 bases and the J gene lost 7 bases, with 10 bases spanning the gap. Germline V gene lookup returns CDR1 SGHRS and CDR2 YFSETQ. The CDR3 contains 13 residues. The repertoire was sequenced with immunoSEQ multiplex PCR; TCRdb's copy has only in-frame clones and lacks some. This table has some 180,000 clones, more than 75% appearing once. This clone is a singleton in its sample. The chain employs TRBV5-1 and TRBJ2-2; D is ambiguous. The source material was peripheral blood. This sequence was found in a woman aged 40 to 55 with COVID-19, enrolled during active disease. CDR3 region: CASSSQPGGELFF. The CDR3 DNA follows: TGCGCCAGCAGCTCCCAACCCGGCGGGGAGCTGTTTTTT.